This T cell receptor beta chain was recorded in a study of control samples from healthy donors and cancer patients. Only in-frame clones appear in the TCRdb table, and some are missing; sequencing was by immunoSEQ multiplex PCR. This sample yields about 75,000 clones, of which roughly 84% are seen a single time; over 13% belongs to the top ten. Germline-derived CDR1 and CDR2 are SGDLS and YYNGEE. This CDR3 is 16 amino acids long. J gave up 5 bases and V 2 bases, and 9 bases lay outside the gene matches. The source is a middle-aged man in good health. Sequencing used blood. The chain combines TRBV9 with TRBJ1-4; 7 positions match TRBD1. CDR3 sequence: CASSVSSRDSNEKLFF. The CDR3 region has the DNA TGTGCCAGCAGCGTGAGTTCAAGGGACAGCAATGAAAAACTGTTTTTT.